The text below deals with one T cell receptor (beta chain). No antigen is known for it. The sample holds no much larger clone one base away, and base qualities are not on file. The CDR3 regions of human TCRbeta chains were analyzed by immunosequencing. The paper's data handling went like this. TCRs in the repertoires were matched against a reference library of SARS-CoV-2-specific TCRs that had been generated with the MIRA antigen-specificity platform. Breadth was defined as the fraction of unique TCRs that were SARS-CoV-2-associated. Depth was defined as the fraction of total T cells that were SARS-CoV-2-associated. Each spike-specific TCR was assigned to its reactive spike region and to a CD4 or CD8 class using the MIRA data. Log10-transformed breadth and depth values were compared by one-way ANOVA with Sidak's multiple comparisons tests. TCRdb limited this immuneACCESS table to in-frame rearrangements with V and J called. A share of clones is missing; checked studies link under half to unresolved V genes, and the rest is unexplained. The D gene and trimming were derived from the DNA, and the V and J assignments and clone size from that table. In all, the sample holds tens of thousands of clones, and roughly 90% of those were seen once. The ten largest clones represent around 3% of the sample.

These data are taken from a study of T cell responses to AZD1222 COVID-19 vaccine (dated by TCRdb to the early 2020s). Regarding the research as a whole: AZD1222 recipients given second doses at about 4 weeks or at about 12 weeks were pooled, since spike-specific TCR depth and breadth were not found to differ between the two schedules. TCR sequencing was performed for 230 to 250 trial participants, of whom some 200 were given two doses of AZD1222 and 26 were given two doses of MenACWY control vaccine. Enrollment into the trials was organized by age into subgroups of 18-55, 56-69 and 70-plus years, and those subgroups contained 148, 28 and 57 TCR-sequenced participants, respectively. Overall study results and their limits: The 56-69-year group was small, and its depth increase did not reach significance, likely because of low power. Most participants were white British and females outnumbered males, and the authors suggested that clonal diversity may have been underestimated. Reportedly, close to half of the unique spike-specific TCRs recognized epitopes lying outside the regions that are mutated in the B.1.351 and B.1.1.7 variants. After two AZD1222 doses, spike-specific TCR breadth and depth were significantly higher than at day 0 and than in MenACWY recipients. Conclusions about previously exposed vaccinees are limited, since just a handful of AZD1222 recipients were seropositive for SARS-CoV-2 at baseline. The whole spike protein was spanned by vaccine-associated CD4 TCRs, and dominant responses were seen in regions 160-218 and 743-854. Because no day 14 peak-response samples were available, the repertoires could be characterized only after the peak T cell response.

In light of the paper, this sample's time point label describes: baseline before first vaccination. Vaccinee samples were obtained from the UK trials COV001 and COV002, which included a single-blind randomized controlled phase 2/3 trial of AZD1222 (ChAdOx1 nCoV-19) in healthy adults. For TCRbeta chain sequencing, PBMC samples from trial participants were taken at day 0 and at day 28 after the second dose. The CDR3 runs 14 amino acids, cysteine and phenylalanine included. Just CDR3 DNA is preserved here, 42 bases in frame from base 1. Trimming removed 5 bases from V and 1 base from J; the gene matches leave 5 bases unexplained. As encoded in the germline V gene, CDR1 is SGHRS while CDR2 is YFSETQ.

Here the chain combines TRBV5-1 and TRBJ1-1; a stretch of 7 junction bases matches TRBD1. The TCR sequence derives from an adult in good health. Material: peripheral blood, obtained on day 0 of AZD1222 vaccination. CDR3 loop: CASSRTGSNTEAFF. The DNA reads TGCGCCAGCAGTCGGACAGGTTCGAACACTGAAGCTTTCTTT.